Reported below is one T cell receptor beta chain. The antigen is undetermined. V lost 7 bases to trimming and J lost 1 base, with 8 bases between them. Germline CDR1 is MNHNS and CDR2 is SASEGT. This CDR3 spans 12 amino acids. This sample was taken from a study of graft-versus-host responses after intestinal transplantation. Broader study findings: Clonal ratios of graft-versus-host to host-versus-graft in allografts were high for patients exhibiting graft-donor T cell macrochimerism. Recipient marrow held GvH clones, some first seen in ileum or blood.

Repertoires were generated with immunoSEQ multiplex PCR, while TCRdb's copy carries only in-frame clones and drops some. The sample shows about 93,000 clones, approximately 95% of them seen only once. The chain links TRBV6-1 to TRBJ2-7; D is unclear. The sequence was obtained from a human donor who received an intestinal transplant. Sequencing was performed on unstimulated CD8+ T cells sorted from spleen or lymph node cells, taken before intestinal transplant. The CDR3 loop is CASKGGSYEQYF. As DNA, the CDR3 is TGTGCCAGCAAAGGCGGATCCTACGAGCAGTACTTC.